These 7 T cell receptor beta chains share one sample of origin, sequenced in a study of T cell changes during pregnancy in multiple sclerosis. Generated by immunoSEQ multiplex PCR, the TCRdb table keeps only in-frame clones and is missing some. The data hold 50,000 or so clones, with 85% to 95% observed a single time. The sample consisted of peripheral blood, taken in the second trimester of pregnancy. These receptor sequences come from a female donor with multiple sclerosis, enrolled in a pregnancy study.

The J gene is TRBJ2-5, the V gene TRBV11-2; 9 nucleotides align to TRBD2. This CDR3 contains 13 residues. CDR1 is SGHAT and CDR2 is FQNNGV in the germline V gene. Trimming removed 7 bases from V and 5 bases from J; junction bases left unmatched: 5. In nucleotides, the CDR3 is TGTGCCAGCACCCTAGCGGGAACGGAGACCCAGTACTTC. Protein product: CASTLAGTETQYF. The whole variable domain, filled in from reference TRBV11-2 and TRBJ2-5, reads EAGVAQSPRYKIIEKRQSVAFWCNPISGHATLYWYQQILGQGPKLLIQFQNNGVVDDSQLPKDRFSAERLKGVDSTLKIQPAKLEDSAVYLCASTLAGTETQYFGPGTRLLVL.

V usage is TRBV19 and J usage is TRBJ2-3; 11 nucleotides line up with TRBD2. The CDR3 is 15 residues long. In germline, CDR1 is LNHDA, CDR2 SQIVND (reference sequence). V dropped 6 bases and J dropped 4; count of bases not matched to a gene: 6. CDR3 sequence: CASSLLAGVADTQYF. The DNA of the CDR3 is TGTGCCAGTAGCCTACTAGCGGGAGTGGCAGATACGCAGTATTTT.

V gene TRBV11-2 combines with J gene TRBJ2-7; TRBD2 agrees at 7 bases. This CDR3 has 15 amino acids. Germline-derived CDR1 and CDR2 are SGHAT and FQNNGV. J was trimmed by 1 base and V by 0 bases; bases with no gene match: 3. DNA of the CDR3: TGTGCCAGCAGCTTAGAAGCGGGAAGGTCCTACGAGCAGTACTTC. Its translation is CASSLEAGRSYEQYF.

The gene calls are TRBV5-1 and TRBJ2-7; the D is unclear. This CDR3 has 17 residues. CDR1 and CDR2 from the germline V gene are SGHRS and YFSETQ. Trimming stripped 0 bases from V and 1 base from J, with 17 bases between. CDR3 residues: CASSLDVGQPPSYEQYF. CDR3 in DNA: TGCGCCAGCAGCTTGGATGTTGGGCAGCCACCGTCCTACGAGCAGTACTTC.

The gene calls are TRBV4-1 and TRBJ2-1, with 8 bases aligning to TRBD2. The V and J ends lost 0 bases and 7 bases, in that order; junction bases with no gene match: 5. Germline CDR1 MGHRA, CDR2 YSYEKL. The CDR3 length is 15 residues. The CDR3 reads CASSQDGTRGNEQFF. CDR3 in DNA: TGCGCCAGCAGCCAAGACGGGACTAGAGGTAATGAGCAGTTCTTC.

The chain is built from TRBV28 and TRBJ1-4; 8 bases map to TRBD1. Germline-derived CDR1 and CDR2 are MDHEN and SYDVKM. This CDR3 is 17 amino acids long. J gave up 1 base and V 6 bases, and 10 bases lay outside the gene matches. CDR3 region: CASRLDRGGGTNEKLFF. In DNA, the CDR3 is TGTGCCAGCAGACTTGACAGGGGAGGGGGAACTAATGAAAAACTGTTTTTT.

This chain uses TRBV28 with TRBJ2-6; 8 bases agree with TRBD1. This CDR3 contains 16 residues. Germline CDR1 reads MDHEN; CDR2 reads SYDVKM. J lost 4 bases, V lost 6 bases, and 8 bases had no gene match. CDR3 sequence (DNA): TGTGCCAGCAGCGGTGCAGGGGGCCTCGGGGCCAACGTCCTGACTTTC. It encodes CASSGAGGLGANVLTF.